This T cell receptor beta chain comes out of a study of T cell clusters in autoimmune cytopenias. This clonotype is called medium-sized based on its frequency. Each sample's input was around 250 ng genomic DNA, 35,000 to 40,000 genome equivalents. This CDR3 is 14 amino acids long. CDR1 is LNHDA, CDR2 SQIVND, per germline (reference sequence). TRB rearrangements were amplified by touch-down multiplex PCR with mixed TRB-A/B primers. For each CDR3 protein, TCRdb gives one entry from its re-call of the multiplex PCR reads, without DNA. The sample yields 3,500 to 5,000 distinct CDR3 sequences, of which the top ten take up 67%. These same data were also listed under a study on T cell repertoires in aging, cancer and after chemotherapy.

What was sequenced was peripheral blood. J is TRBJ2-1 and V is TRBV19; TCRdb's D gene call, TRBD1, goes unchecked for lack of DNA. The receptor's source is a human donor with an autoimmune cytopenia or autoimmune hepatitis (not recorded which). Here the CDR3 reads CASSARGGPHEQFF.